These 13 T cell receptor beta chains came from one sample sequenced in a study of T-cell memory formation after mild COVID-19. TCRdb reprocessed the 5' RACE reads via MiXCR and lists one record per CDR3 protein. The sample lists around 410,000 distinct CDR3 sequences, 20% to 25% occurring once. The material sequenced was PBMCs or a T cell subset sorted from them (not recorded which). All receptors derive from an adult woman who had mild COVID-19 (a few samples of this study predate the infection). Cell type and time point are not known.

The chain recombines TRBV7-9 with TRBJ2-2, with TRBD1 identical over 7 bases. This CDR3 has 19 residues. CDR1 and CDR2 (germline): SEHNR, FQNEAQ (reference sequence). After removal of 4 bases from V and 5 bases from J, the junction contained 19 bases not matched to a gene. Here the CDR3 DNA reads TGTGCCAGCAGCTCCACTAGGATTACTTCGTACAGGGGAACCGGGGAGCTGTTTTTT. Residues: CASSSTRITSYRGTGELFF.

The chain recombines TRBV24-1 with TRBJ2-1; D not resolved. Germline V gene data show CDR1 as KGHDR and CDR2 as SFDVKD. Trimming left V 5 bases short and J 4 bases short, with 11 bases between. CDR3 length equals 14 residues. This CDR3 is CATSGQDVYNEQFF. DNA of the CDR3: TGTGCCACCAGTGGCCAGGACGTTTACAATGAGCAGTTCTTC.

This clonotype has only a few counts. The V and J genes are TRBV6-5 and TRBJ2-1, with 10 bases fitting TRBD2. Trimming took 5 bases from V and 6 from J; bases not matched to a gene: 7. The CDR3 has 15 amino acids. Germline V CDR1 and CDR2: MNHEY, SVGAGI. For the CDR3, the DNA is TGTGCCAGCAGTCAAGCGGGGGGGGGCCCCAATGAGCAGTTCTTC. Translated, it gives CASSQAGGGPNEQFF.

This clonotype was picked up a small number of times. The V call is TRBV12-3 or TRBV12-4, the J call TRBJ2-2; TRBD1 might be the D (6 bases). The germline V and J ends were trimmed by 5 bases and 6 bases, with 10 bases remaining between them. The CDR3 has 13 amino acids. Here the CDR3 DNA reads TGTGCCAGCAGTCTTGGGACATCCGGGGAGCTGTTTTTT. Amino acids: CASSLGTSGELFF.

This clonotype has a handful of counts. CDR3 sequence: CASSAGNYGYTF. The CDR3 DNA reads TGTGCCAGCAGCGCGGGGAACTATGGCTACACCTTC. The chain joins TRBV9 to TRBJ1-2, with unresolved D. V lost 3 bases and J lost 2, with 5 bases in between. The CDR3 length is 12 residues. CDR1 and CDR2 (germline): SGDLS, YYNGEE.

The chain employs TRBV12-3 or TRBV12-4 and TRBJ1-2, with D tentatively TRBD1 (5 bases). This CDR3 comprises 16 residues. V lost 4 bases, J lost 10 bases, and 25 bases lay in between. The CDR3 spells CASSSSFRGGGKTYTF. In nucleotides, the CDR3 is TGTGCCAGCAGTTCCTCTTTTAGGGGTGGAGGGAAGACCTACACCTTC.

This clonotype was observed a single time. The CDR3 bases are TGTGCCAGCAGCCAGGAGGGGGGTCGAGGGAACACTGAAGCTTTCTTT. This encodes CASSQEGGRGNTEAFF. The chain combines TRBV4-2 with TRBJ1-1, with TRBD1 as a possible D gene (6 bases). The V and J ends lost 3 bases and 1 base respectively, with 15 bases between them. Germline V lookup: CDR1 LGHNA, CDR2 YNFKEQ. The CDR3 covers 16 residues.

This clonotype was seen a few times. Written as DNA, the CDR3 is TGTGCCAGCAGCCCCGGGCCCGGGAGTGCCTACGAGCAGTACTTC. This sequence encodes CASSPGPGSAYEQYF. The chain uses TRBV7-3 and TRBJ2-7; tentatively, D is TRBD2 (6 bases). V dropped 5 bases and J dropped 2 bases, with 16 bases sitting between them. Germline V lookup: CDR1 SGHTA, CDR2 FQGTGA. CDR3 size: 15 residues.

The rearrangement uses TRBV7-3 and TRBJ1-1; D call uncertain. CDR1 SGHTA and CDR2 FQGTGA come from the germline V gene. The CDR3 runs 12 residues. V lost 8 bases and J 0 bases, leaving 7 bases between the germline ends. The DNA of the CDR3 is TGTGCCAGCCAAGGATTGAACACTGAAGCTTTCTTT. This translates into CASQGLNTEAFF.

There are a few counts of this clonotype. This chain connects TRBV15 to TRBJ2-1; the match to TRBD2 covers 9 bases. The germline CDR1 and CDR2 sequences are LNHNV and YYDKDF (reference sequence). This CDR3 region has 18 residues. With 5 bases clipped from V and 5 bases from J, the junction kept 16 bases outside the gene matches. The CDR3 protein is CATSPHGLAGGPNNEQFF. The CDR3 DNA reads as TGTGCCACCAGCCCCCACGGCCTCGCGGGAGGGCCTAACAATGAGCAGTTCTTC.

This sequence joins TRBV6-5 and TRBJ2-7; weak D call: TRBD2 (6 bases). The CDR3 totals 15 residues. V dropped 2 bases and J dropped 3 bases, with 14 bases sitting between them. CDR1 and CDR2 (germline): MNHEY, SVGAGI. CDR3 nucleotides: TGTGCCAGCAGTTACCGGCGTGGGGGGAACTACGAGCAGTACTTC. It is translated as CASSYRRGGNYEQYF.

The chain recombines TRBV5-1 with TRBJ2-5; tentatively, D is TRBD1 (6 bases). V was shortened by 0 bases and J by 4 bases, with 16 bases between the two germline ends. The CDR3 covers 16 residues. The V gene's germline CDR1 is SGHRS and CDR2 YFSETQ. CDR3 nucleotide sequence: TGCGCCAGCAGCTTGGGGGGCCAGGGGAAAGGAGAGACCCAGTACTTC. Its translation: CASSLGGQGKGETQYF.

In this sample, this clonotype turned up a few times. This chain uses TRBV6-6 with TRBJ1-2; D is unclear. V dropped 0 bases and J dropped 4 bases, with 15 bases sitting between them. The CDR3 is 16 amino acids. CDR1 and CDR2 from the germline V gene are MNHNY and SVGAGI (reference sequence). CDR3 nucleotide sequence: TGTGCCAGCAGTTACTCGACTGCGTCGGAGGGCTATGGCTACACCTTC. This encodes CASSYSTASEGYGYTF.